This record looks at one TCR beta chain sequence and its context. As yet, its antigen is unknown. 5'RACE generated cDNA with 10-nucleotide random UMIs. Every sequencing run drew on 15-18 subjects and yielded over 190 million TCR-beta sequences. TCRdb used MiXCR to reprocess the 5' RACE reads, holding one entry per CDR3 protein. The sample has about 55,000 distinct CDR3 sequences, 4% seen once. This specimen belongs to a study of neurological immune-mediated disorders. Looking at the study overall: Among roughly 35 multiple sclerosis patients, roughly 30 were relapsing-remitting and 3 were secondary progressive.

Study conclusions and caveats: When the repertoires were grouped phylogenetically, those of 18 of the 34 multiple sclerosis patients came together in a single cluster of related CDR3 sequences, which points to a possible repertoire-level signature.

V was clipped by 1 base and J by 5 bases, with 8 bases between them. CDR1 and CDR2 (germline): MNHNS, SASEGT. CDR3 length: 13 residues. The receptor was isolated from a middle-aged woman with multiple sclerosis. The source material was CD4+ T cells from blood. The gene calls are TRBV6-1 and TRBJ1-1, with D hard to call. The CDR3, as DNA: TGTGCCAGCAGTGAAGTACCAGAAACTGAAGCTTTCTTT. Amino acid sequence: CASSEVPETEAFF.